Below, 32 T cell receptor beta chains from the same sample are listed, as sequenced in a study of shared clonotypes between healthy human individuals. Profiled with immunoSEQ multiplex PCR; TCRdb holds only in-frame clones, not every one. The sample lists 2 million to 2.5 million clones; approximately 94% were seen once. The sequencing sample was made of naive CD4+ T cells sorted from blood. As to subset: CD45RA+ positively selected. The source is a man younger than 35 in good health.

This chain joins TRBV2 and TRBJ1-2, with unresolved D. Trimming cost V 11 bases and J 4 bases, with 14 bases left between them. CDR1 and CDR2 from the germline V gene are SNHLY and FYNNEI. This CDR3 has 12 amino acids. CDR3 coding DNA: TGTGCCGGGAGGGCGCAAAGCTATGGCTACACCTTC. This sequence encodes CAGRAQSYGYTF.

CDR3 sequence: CASSPGTSSSYEQYF. Here the CDR3 DNA reads TGTGCCAGCTCACCCGGGACGTCGAGCTCCTACGAGCAGTACTTC. The chain combines TRBV18 with TRBJ2-7, with D perhaps assigned TRBD1 or TRBD2 (5 bases each). Trimming left V 3 bases short and J 0 bases short, with 12 bases between. This CDR3 region has 15 residues. Germline V CDR1 and CDR2: KGHSH, LQKENI.

The chain couples TRBV18 to TRBJ1-2; D gene ambiguous. The V and J ends lost 0 bases and 4 bases respectively, with 9 bases between them. CDR3 length: 14 amino acids. CDR1 KGHSH and CDR2 LQKENI come from the germline V gene. The CDR3, as DNA: TGTGCCAGCTCACCACCTGAAGCCTCCTATGGCTACACCTTC. Its protein is CASSPPEASYGYTF.

The V call is TRBV5-1, the J call TRBJ2-1, with 12 bases identical to TRBD2. The J segment lost 7 bases and the V segment lost 4 bases, leaving 6 bases of the junction unmatched. The CDR3 consists of 15 residues. Germline CDR1 is SGHRS and CDR2 is YFSETQ. CDR3 nucleotide sequence: TGCGCCAGCAGCCCAACTAGCGGGGGGCGAAATGAGCAGTTCTTC. It encodes CASSPTSGGRNEQFF.

This sequence joins TRBV28 and TRBJ1-6; 12 bases map to TRBD1. Germline V CDR1 and CDR2: MDHEN, SYDVKM. CDR3 length: 15 residues. Trimming took 7 bases from V and 9 from J; bases not matched to a gene: 7. CDR3 DNA sequence: TGTGCCAGCACGGAAGGGACAGGGGGCTTTTCACCCCTCCACTTT. This gives the protein CASTEGTGGFSPLHF.

The chain joins TRBV18 to TRBJ2-7, with 7 positions matching TRBD1. Germline V gene lookup returns CDR1 KGHSH and CDR2 LQKENI. The CDR3 runs to 14 residues. The V segment lost 3 bases and the J segment 4 bases; nucleotides outside the gene matches: 6. The CDR3 loop reads CASSPNPGQYEQYF. CDR3 sequence (DNA): TGTGCCAGCTCACCTAATCCGGGACAGTACGAGCAGTACTTC.

This clone has a single count. This sequence joins TRBV6-1 and TRBJ2-7, with D possibly TRBD2 on 5 matching bases. V was pared by 5 bases and J by 0 bases, with 14 bases between. Germline CDR1 and CDR2: MNHNS and SASEGT. This CDR3 is 15 amino acids long. The CDR3 nucleotides are TGTGCCAGCAGTTCCGCCTGGACTGTCTCCTACGAGCAGTACTTC. Protein product: CASSSAWTVSYEQYF.

To note about this clone: The sample holds other DNA sequences that translate to the same CDR3. The rearrangement joins TRBV29-1 to TRBJ1-5; TRBD1 matches 8 bases. Trimming cost V 6 bases and J 2 bases; bases outside gene matches: 3. There are 13 residues in the CDR3. CDR1 SQVTM and CDR2 ANQGSEA come from the germline V gene. CDR3 nucleotide sequence: TGCAGCGTCGGACAGGGCGGCAATCAGCCCCAGCATTTT. Protein product: CSVGQGGNQPQHF.

This rearrangement joins TRBV7-2 to TRBJ1-3; D perhaps matches TRBD1 (6 bases). This CDR3 is 15 amino acids long. V dropped 1 base and J dropped 7 bases, with 14 bases sitting between them. Germline assignment: CDR1 SGHTA and CDR2 FQGNSA. The CDR3 DNA follows: TGTGCCAGCAGCTTAGATAGGGGGGCCCAGAACACCATATATTTT. It yields the protein CASSLDRGAQNTIYF.

The chain couples TRBV28 to TRBJ2-7; 8 bases fit TRBD2. Trimming cost V 5 bases and J 2 bases; bases outside gene matches: 11. Germline CDR1 MDHEN, CDR2 SYDVKM. CDR3 length: 16 amino acids. The DNA of the CDR3 is TGTGCCAGCAGTCCATATTTTACTAGCGGTCCCTACGAGCAGTACTTC. As protein: CASSPYFTSGPYEQYF. The variable domain in full, with the rest retrieved from reference TRBV28 and TRBJ2-7, is DVKVTQSSRYLVKRTGEKVFLECVQDMDHENMFWYRQDPGLGLRLIYFSYDVKMKEKGDIPEGYSVSREKKERFSLILESASTNQTSMYLCASSPYFTSGPYEQYFGPGTRLTVT.

A note on this clone: The sample carries other DNA sequences with the same CDR3. The CDR3 DNA sequence: TGTGCCAGTAGACACCTCTCTGGAAACACCATATATTTT. This gives the protein CASRHLSGNTIYF. V usage is TRBV19 and J usage is TRBJ1-3; no reliable D call. There are 13 residues in the CDR3. Per germline, CDR1 LNHDA and CDR2 SQIVND (reference sequence). The V end lost 6 bases, the J end lost 0 bases, and 6 bases lay between the germline ends.

The count of this clone is one. This chain uses TRBV5-1 with TRBJ2-5; 8 bases are shared with TRBD1. V trimming: 6 bases; J trimming: 5 bases; junction bases outside the gene matches: 9. This CDR3 spans 14 amino acids. CDR1 is SGHRS, CDR2 YFSETQ, per germline. As DNA, the CDR3 is TGCGCCAGCAATACAGGGGGACCTGTGGAGACCCAGTACTTC. It specifies CASNTGGPVETQYF.

The gene calls are TRBV2 and TRBJ2-2, with a possible D match to TRBD2 (7 bases). V was trimmed by 4 bases and J by 7 bases, leaving 13 bases between them. The V gene's germline CDR1 is SNHLY and CDR2 FYNNEI. The CDR3 sequence is 14 residues long. This CDR3 is CASSGGGSDGELFF. The CDR3 DNA is TGTGCCAGCAGTGGCGGGGGCTCGGACGGGGAGCTGTTTTTT.

This chain joins TRBV15 and TRBJ1-1, with a possible D match to TRBD1 (5 bases). Germline V CDR1 and CDR2: LNHNV, YYDKDF (reference sequence). Trimming took 0 bases from V and 4 from J, leaving 12 bases between them. The CDR3 has 15 amino acids. In DNA, the CDR3 is TGTGCCACCAGCAGAGATAGGGGACTAGGCACTGAAGCTTTCTTT. The encoded protein is CATSRDRGLGTEAFF.

This chain connects TRBV6-6 to TRBJ2-1; TRBD2 agrees at 8 bases. Germline assignment: CDR1 MNHNY and CDR2 SVGAGI (reference sequence). CDR3 length: 16 amino acids. The V segment lost 5 bases and the J segment 1 base; nucleotides outside the gene matches: 7. The CDR3 region is CASSRYGGASYNEQFF. CDR3 coding DNA: TGTGCCAGCAGTCGTTACGGGGGGGCATCCTACAATGAGCAGTTCTTC.

The gene calls are TRBV7-9 and TRBJ2-3, with a weak D call TRBD1 (5 bases). V lost 5 bases to trimming and J lost 7 bases, with 16 bases between them. The CDR3 runs to 14 residues. Germline values: CDR1 SEHNR, CDR2 FQNEAQ (reference sequence). CDR3 DNA: TGTGCCAGCAGCCCTCAGGGTGAAAAGTATACGCAGTATTTT. It translates to CASSPQGEKYTQYF.

Worth noting for this clone: The same CDR3 also results from other DNA sequences found in this sample. The chain recombines TRBV7-2 with TRBJ2-3, with D maybe TRBD2 (6 bases). Germline V gives CDR1 SGHTA, CDR2 FQGNSA. This CDR3 has 12 amino acids. The ends were cut back, 3 bases at V and 6 bases at J, with 7 bases in the middle. This CDR3 reads CASSFAGDTQYF. For the CDR3, the DNA is TGTGCCAGCAGCTTTGCGGGGGATACGCAGTATTTT.

J is TRBJ2-3 and V is TRBV7-9, with a weak D call TRBD1 (6 bases). The CDR3 spans 12 residues. Trimming shortened V by 4 bases and J by 9 bases, and 11 bases separated the two germline ends. Per germline, CDR1 SEHNR and CDR2 FQNEAQ (reference sequence). The CDR3 sequence: CASSSTGLTQYF. The CDR3 region has the DNA TGTGCCAGCAGCTCTACAGGGTTGACGCAGTATTTT.

The V call is TRBV5-1, the J call TRBJ2-7; D is possibly TRBD1 or TRBD2 (5 bases each). The CDR3 spans 14 residues. Germline-derived CDR1 and CDR2 are SGHRS and YFSETQ. V shed 2 bases and J shed 2 bases, with 11 bases lying between them. The CDR3 DNA reads TGCGCCAGCAGCTTATGGGACGGGGCCTACGAGCAGTACTTC. Encoded protein: CASSLWDGAYEQYF.

This chain links TRBV10-3 with TRBJ1-1; the match to TRBD1 covers 8 bases. Germline trimming cut 7 bases from V and 1 base from J; bases unmatched to any gene: 5. The CDR3 length is 14 residues. Germline CDR1 is ENHRY and CDR2 is SYGVKD. As DNA, the CDR3 is TGTGCCATCACCCCGACAGGGGAGAACACTGAAGCTTTCTTT. It specifies CAITPTGENTEAFF.

The chain couples TRBV27 to TRBJ1-1; TRBD1 agrees at 9 bases. Germline CDR1 MNHEY, CDR2 SMNVEV (reference sequence). The junction had 13 bases not matched to a gene; V was cut back by 5 bases and J by 0 bases. CDR3 length: 18 amino acids. The CDR3 sequence: CASSPELPGQGLNTEAFF. CDR3 nucleotides: TGTGCCAGCAGTCCAGAACTACCGGGACAGGGATTGAACACTGAAGCTTTCTTT.

V usage is TRBV27 and J usage is TRBJ1-4, with 7 bases identical to TRBD1. The V and J ends lost 3 bases and 0 bases, in that order; junction bases with no gene match: 4. Germline-derived CDR1 and CDR2 are MNHEY and SMNVEV (reference sequence). The CDR3 is 16 amino acids. CDR3 nucleotides: TGTGCCAGCAGTTTGCGACAGGGTGCAACTAATGAAAAACTGTTTTTT. As protein: CASSLRQGATNEKLFF. The whole variable domain, remainder taken from reference TRBV27 and TRBJ1-4, is EAQVTQNPRYLITVTGKKLTVTCSQNMNHEYMSWYRQDPGLGLRQIYYSMNVEVTDKGDVPEGYKVSRKEKRNFPLILESPSPNQTSLYFCASSLRQGATNEKLFFGSGTQLSVL.

V usage is TRBV7-9 and J usage is TRBJ2-3; 8 nucleotides match TRBD1. CDR1 is SEHNR and CDR2 is FQNEAQ in the germline V gene (reference sequence). V gave up 3 bases and J gave up 8 bases; unmatched junction bases: 13. The CDR3 consists of 16 residues. As DNA, the CDR3 is TGTGCCAGCAGCTTCCTTGGGGACAGGAAAAGAGGTACGCAGTATTTT. The encoded protein is CASSFLGDRKRGTQYF.

The chain is built from TRBV29-1 and TRBJ2-3; D not certain. V gave up 4 bases and J gave up 2 bases, with 13 bases separating them. Germline assignment: CDR1 SQVTM and CDR2 ANQGSEA. This CDR3 contains 14 residues. CDR3 loop: CSVAGIPYTDTQYF. DNA for the CDR3: TGCAGCGTTGCAGGAATCCCGTACACAGATACGCAGTATTTT.

The V call is TRBV5-4, the J call TRBJ2-3; 11 nucleotides agree with TRBD2. The germline CDR1 and CDR2 sequences are SGHNT and YYREEE (reference sequence). Trimming removed 3 bases from V and 1 base from J; junction bases left unmatched: 4. This CDR3 is 16 amino acids long. The CDR3 coding sequence is TGTGCCAGCAGCTCCAGACTAGCGGGGCGCACAGATACGCAGTATTTT. It yields the protein CASSSRLAGRTDTQYF.

The chain is built from TRBV7-3 and TRBJ2-6; D might be TRBD2 (6 bases). From germline, CDR1 is SGHTA and CDR2 FQGTGA. Trimming took off 1 base at V and 0 bases at J, with 13 bases between the two ends. The CDR3 length is 18 residues. This CDR3 is CASSLRGGGNSGANVLTF. The CDR3, as DNA: TGTGCCAGCAGCTTAAGAGGAGGCGGGAACTCTGGGGCCAACGTCCTGACTTTC.

V usage is TRBV9 and J usage is TRBJ2-1; TRBD2 matches 15 bases. V dropped 3 bases and J dropped 7; count of bases not matched to a gene: 5. Looked up from germline, CDR1 is SGDLS and CDR2 is YYNGEE. This CDR3 has 16 residues. CDR3 amino acids: CASSGRGLAGGNEQFF. In DNA form, the CDR3 reads TGTGCCAGCAGCGGAAGGGGACTAGCGGGGGGAAATGAGCAGTTCTTC.

This chain joins TRBV30 and TRBJ2-7, with D unclear. This CDR3 region has 14 residues. Trimming removed 0 bases at V and 3 bases at J, with 12 bases between. Germline V gene data show CDR1 as GTSNPN and CDR2 as SVGIG (reference sequence). The CDR3, as DNA: TGTGCCTGGAGTGTGGGCGGAGTCTACTACGAGCAGTACTTC. It yields the protein CAWSVGGVYYEQYF.

The chain recombines TRBV29-1 with TRBJ1-5; maybe TRBD1 (5 bases). This CDR3 contains 13 residues. The germline V gene has CDR1 SQVTM and CDR2 ANQGSEA. V was shortened by 5 bases and J by 0 bases, with 8 bases between the two germline ends. In nucleotides, the CDR3 is TGCAGCGTTCTACAGGCTAGCAATCAGCCCCAGCATTTT. Encoded protein: CSVLQASNQPQHF.

The rearrangement joins TRBV6-1 to TRBJ2-2; D is uncertain. Trimming shortened V by 1 base and J by 1 base, and 4 bases separated the two germline ends. CDR1 is MNHNS and CDR2 is SASEGT in the germline V gene. The CDR3 spans 14 residues. CDR3 loop: CASSEVMNTGELFF. DNA of the CDR3: TGTGCCAGCAGTGAAGTAATGAACACCGGGGAGCTGTTTTTT.

Comment on this clone: The same CDR3 is also encoded by other DNA sequences in this sample. The V and J genes are TRBV7-9 and TRBJ2-3; D may be TRBD2 (5 bases). Trimming took off 2 bases at V and 3 bases at J, with 9 bases between the two ends. The CDR3 extends over 14 amino acids. From germline, CDR1 is SEHNR and CDR2 FQNEAQ (reference sequence). CDR3 amino acids: CASSLRGVTDTQYF. Written as DNA, the CDR3 is TGTGCCAGCAGCTTACGGGGAGTAACAGATACGCAGTATTTT.

The J gene is TRBJ2-7, the V gene TRBV30, with TRBD2 as a possible D gene (6 bases). The CDR3 sequence is 15 residues long. V shed 3 bases and J shed 2 bases, with 17 bases lying between them. Per germline, CDR1 GTSNPN and CDR2 SVGIG (reference sequence). The CDR3 DNA sequence: TGTGCCTGGAGCCGGAGGGGCGGTAGGGCCTACGAGCAGTACTTC. Amino acid sequence: CAWSRRGGRAYEQYF.